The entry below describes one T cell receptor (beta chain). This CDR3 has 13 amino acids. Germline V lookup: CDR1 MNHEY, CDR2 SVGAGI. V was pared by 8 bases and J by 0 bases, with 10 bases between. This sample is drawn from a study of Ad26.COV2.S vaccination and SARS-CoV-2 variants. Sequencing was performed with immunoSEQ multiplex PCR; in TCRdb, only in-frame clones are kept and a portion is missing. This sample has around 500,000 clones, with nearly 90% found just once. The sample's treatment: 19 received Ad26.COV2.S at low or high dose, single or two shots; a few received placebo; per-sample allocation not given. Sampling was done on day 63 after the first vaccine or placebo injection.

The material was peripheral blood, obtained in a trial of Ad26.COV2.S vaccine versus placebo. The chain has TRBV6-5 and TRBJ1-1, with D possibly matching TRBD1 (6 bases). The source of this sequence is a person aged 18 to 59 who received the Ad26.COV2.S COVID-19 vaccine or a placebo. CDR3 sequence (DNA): TGTGCCAGCGTAAGGGGGATGAACACTGAAGCTTTCTTT. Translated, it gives CASVRGMNTEAFF.